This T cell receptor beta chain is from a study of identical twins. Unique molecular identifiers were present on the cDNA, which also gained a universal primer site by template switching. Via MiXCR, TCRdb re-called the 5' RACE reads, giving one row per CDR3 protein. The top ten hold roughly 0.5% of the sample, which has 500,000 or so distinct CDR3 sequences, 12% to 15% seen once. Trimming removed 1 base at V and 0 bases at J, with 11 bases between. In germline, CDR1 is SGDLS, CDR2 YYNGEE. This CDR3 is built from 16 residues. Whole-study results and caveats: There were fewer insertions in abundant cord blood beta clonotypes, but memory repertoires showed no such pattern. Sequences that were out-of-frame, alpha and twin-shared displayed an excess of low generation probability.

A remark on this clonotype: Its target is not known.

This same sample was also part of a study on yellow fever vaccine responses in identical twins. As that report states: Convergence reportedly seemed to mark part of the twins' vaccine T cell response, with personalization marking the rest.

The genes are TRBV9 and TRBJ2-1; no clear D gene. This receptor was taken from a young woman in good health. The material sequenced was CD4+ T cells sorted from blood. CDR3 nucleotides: TGTGCCAGCAGCGTAATGGCTTCAAGCTCCTACAATGAGCAGTTCTTC. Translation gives CASSVMASSSYNEQFF.